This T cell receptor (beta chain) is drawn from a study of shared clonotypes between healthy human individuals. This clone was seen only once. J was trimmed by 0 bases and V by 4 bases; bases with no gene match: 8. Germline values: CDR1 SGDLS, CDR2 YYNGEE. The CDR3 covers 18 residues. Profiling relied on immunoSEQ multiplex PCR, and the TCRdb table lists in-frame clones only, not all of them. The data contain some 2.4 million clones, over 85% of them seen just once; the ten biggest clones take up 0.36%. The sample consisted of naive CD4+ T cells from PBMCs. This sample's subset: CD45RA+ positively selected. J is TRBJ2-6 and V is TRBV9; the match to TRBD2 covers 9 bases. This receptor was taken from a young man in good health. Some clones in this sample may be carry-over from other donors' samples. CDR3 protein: CASSPRLADVSGANVLTF. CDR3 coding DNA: TGTGCCAGCAGCCCACGACTAGCGGATGTCTCTGGGGCCAACGTCCTGACTTTC. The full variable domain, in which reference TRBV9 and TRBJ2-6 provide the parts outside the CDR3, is DSGVTQTPKHLITATGQRVTLRCSPRSGDLSVYWYQQSLDQGLQFLIQYYNGEERAKGNILERFSAQQFPDLHSELNLSSLELGDSALYFCASSPRLADVSGANVLTFGAGSRLTVL.